Described below is a single TCR beta chain sequence and its context. This entry is derived from a study of a mutant IDH1 vaccine in newly diagnosed glioma. Time point indicated: baseline, week 1 (first vaccination visit). The treatment denotes: pre-vaccination baseline after standard-of-care therapy. The protocol was immunoSEQ multiplex PCR, while the TCRdb copy is restricted to in-frame clones and leaves out a portion. In the table there are 35,000 to 40,000 clones, roughly 92% of which are singletons. V dropped 3 bases and J dropped 14; count of bases not matched to a gene: 9. CDR1 is SGHKS and CDR2 is YYEKEE in the germline V gene (reference sequence). CDR3 length: 13 amino acids.

The material sequenced was PBMCs, taken from a glioma patient treated with radiotherapy, temozolomide or both. This clonotype originated in a man between 18 and 35 years old with glioma. This chain joins TRBV5-5 and TRBJ1-5, with TRBD1 identical over 9 bases. The CDR3 sequence: CASSWDWTGDEHF. The CDR3 DNA reads TGTGCCAGCAGCTGGGACTGGACAGGGGATGAGCATTTT.